The 12 T cell receptor beta chains below all came from one sample that was sequenced in a study of response to subunit inactivated influenza vaccine. TCRdb ran MiXCR on the RT-PCR reads and lists one entry per CDR3 protein. This sample has 650,000 or so distinct CDR3 sequences, with approximately 14% found just once. Specimen: PBMCs from blood, collected around two weeks before vaccination. The receptors were gathered from a man aged 45-65 years who received an inactivated influenza vaccine.

The chain is built from TRBV2 and TRBJ2-5, with D perhaps TRBD1 (7 bases). Looked up from germline, CDR1 is SNHLY and CDR2 is FYNNEI. V lost 4 bases and J lost 5, with 17 bases in between. CDR3 length: 15 amino acids. The CDR3 nucleotides read TGTGCCAGCAGTGGGGGGAGGACAGGAGGGGAGACCCAGTACTTC. Its translation is CASSGGRTGGETQYF.

This clonotype has just a few counts. The rearrangement joins TRBV5-5 to TRBJ2-7, with a possible D match to TRBD2 (5 bases). This CDR3 is 16 amino acids long. V gave up 0 bases and J gave up 3 bases, with 16 bases separating them. Germline V CDR1 and CDR2: SGHKS, YYEKEE (reference sequence). The CDR3 DNA sequence: TGTGCCAGCAGCTTGGGTGCCGGGATCTCTAACTACGAGCAGTACTTC. Amino acid sequence: CASSLGAGISNYEQYF.

V usage is TRBV7-2 and J usage is TRBJ1-6; 7 nucleotides agree with TRBD1. V lost 0 bases and J lost 8; bases outside the gene matches: 4. The CDR3 is made up of 15 amino acids. Germline assignment: CDR1 SGHTA and CDR2 FQGNSA. CDR3 coding DNA: TGTGCCAGCAGCTTAGCACAGGGGAGTTATTCACCCCTCCACTTT. Amino acid sequence: CASSLAQGSYSPLHF.

The chain uses TRBV7-2 and TRBJ2-7, with 10 bases aligning to TRBD1. Germline loops: CDR1 SGHTA, CDR2 FQGNSA. V was clipped by 1 base and J by 3 bases; unmatched bases: 6. The CDR3 runs to 16 residues. The CDR3 region is CASSLEWTGGFYEQYF. CDR3 in DNA: TGTGCCAGCAGCTTAGAATGGACAGGGGGATTCTACGAGCAGTACTTC.

This clonotype was seen a single time. One end of the junction fails to match germline, which may point to a read error. CDR3 nucleotide sequence: TGTGCCGGCAGCTTTGGACTAGCGGGAGAGACCTACGAGCAGTACTTC. Its protein is CAGSFGLAGETYEQYF. The chain is built from TRBV7-6 and TRBJ2-7, with TRBD2 identical over 13 bases. Per the germline V gene, CDR1 is SGHVS and CDR2 is FNYEAQ. The CDR3 consists of 16 residues.

The sample holds a few counts of this clonotype. This rearrangement joins TRBV19 to TRBJ2-2; D not certain. The CDR3 length is 16 residues. In germline, CDR1 is LNHDA, CDR2 SQIVND (reference sequence). Trimming took 7 bases from V and 5 from J, leaving 20 bases between them. As DNA, the CDR3 is TGTGCCAGTACCCCGACCGCCCGGGCAGAGACCGGGGAGCTGTTTTTT. It codes for CASTPTARAETGELFF.

Worth noting for this clonotype: A much larger clone lies a single base off, so this may be a read error. This chain uses TRBV6-5 with TRBJ2-2; 11 nucleotides agree with TRBD1. Germline V gives CDR1 MNHEY, CDR2 SVGAGI. Unmatched junction bases numbered 2, after V lost 4 bases and J lost 7 bases. This CDR3 has 14 residues. CDR3 DNA: TGTGCCAGCAGTTTCGGGACAGGGGGCGGGGAGCTGTTTTTT. It encodes CASSFGTGGGELFF.

The CDR3 sequence is CASSYIYSGNTIYF. The CDR3 region has the DNA TGTGCCAGCAGTTACATCTACTCTGGAAACACCATATATTTT. J is TRBJ1-3 and V is TRBV6-2 or TRBV6-3, with D uncertain. V lost 2 bases, J lost 0 bases, and 5 bases lay in between. CDR1 and CDR2 (germline): MNHEY, SVGEGT. This CDR3 contains 14 residues.

This chain uses TRBV10-3 with TRBJ2-7; 14 bases are a match to TRBD2. The CDR3 consists of 15 residues. The trim removed 4 bases at V and 3 bases at J, leaving 2 bases unmatched. Per germline, CDR1 ENHRY and CDR2 SYGVKD. In DNA form, the CDR3 reads TGTGCCATCAGTGCAGGGACTAGCGGGGGCTACGAGCAGTACTTC. It codes for CAISAGTSGGYEQYF.

V is TRBV27 and J is TRBJ2-7; D is perhaps TRBD1 (5 bases). The CDR3 is 13 residues long. V was shortened by 5 bases and J by 6 bases, with 14 bases between the two germline ends. The germline CDR1 and CDR2 sequences are MNHEY and SMNVEV (reference sequence). Written as DNA, the CDR3 is TGTGCCAGCAGTGCCTCCAGGGTGTCCGAGCAGTACTTC. Encoded protein: CASSASRVSEQYF.

This clonotype was picked up a small number of times. The chain joins TRBV15 to TRBJ2-5; 8 bases map to TRBD1. V lost 4 bases and J lost 6; bases outside the gene matches: 7. The CDR3 totals 14 residues. Germline CDR1 and CDR2: LNHNV and YYDKDF (reference sequence). The DNA for the CDR3 is TGTGCCACCAGCAACCGGACAGGGTGGCAGACCCAGTACTTC. The encoded protein is CATSNRTGWQTQYF.

The rearrangement links TRBV7-8 to TRBJ1-3, with D unclear. The CDR3 extends over 13 amino acids. V lost 4 bases, J lost 0 bases, and 4 bases lay in between. Germline V gene sequence: CDR1 SGHVS, CDR2 FQNEAQ. The CDR3 here is CASSSHSGNTIYF. The DNA of the CDR3 is TGTGCCAGCAGCTCACACTCTGGAAACACCATATATTTT.